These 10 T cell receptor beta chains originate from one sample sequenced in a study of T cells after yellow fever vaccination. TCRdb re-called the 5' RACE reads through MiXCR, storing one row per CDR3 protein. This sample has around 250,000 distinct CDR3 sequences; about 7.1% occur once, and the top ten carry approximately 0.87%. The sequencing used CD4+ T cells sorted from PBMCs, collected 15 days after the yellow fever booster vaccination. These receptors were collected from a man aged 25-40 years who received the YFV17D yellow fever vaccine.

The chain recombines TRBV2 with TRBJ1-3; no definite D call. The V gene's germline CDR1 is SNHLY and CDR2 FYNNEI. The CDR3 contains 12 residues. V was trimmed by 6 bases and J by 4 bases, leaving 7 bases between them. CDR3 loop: CASRETGNTIYF. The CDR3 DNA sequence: TGTGCCAGCAGGGAGACAGGAAACACCATATATTTT.

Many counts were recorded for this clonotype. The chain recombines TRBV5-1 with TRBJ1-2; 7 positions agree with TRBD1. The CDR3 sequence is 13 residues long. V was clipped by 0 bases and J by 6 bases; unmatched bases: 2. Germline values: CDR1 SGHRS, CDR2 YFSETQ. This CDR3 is CASSLGQGNGYTF. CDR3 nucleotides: TGCGCCAGCAGCTTGGGACAGGGTAATGGCTACACCTTC.

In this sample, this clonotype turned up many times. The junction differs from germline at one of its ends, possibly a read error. DNA for the CDR3: TGTGCCAGCAGCTCCCCGGGGGGCACCAGGGAGCTGTTTTTT. Residues: CASSSPGGTRELFF. V usage is TRBV11-3 and J usage is TRBJ2-2; maybe TRBD2 (7 bases). This CDR3 contains 14 residues. Germline V lookup: CDR1 SGHNT, CDR2 YENEEA.

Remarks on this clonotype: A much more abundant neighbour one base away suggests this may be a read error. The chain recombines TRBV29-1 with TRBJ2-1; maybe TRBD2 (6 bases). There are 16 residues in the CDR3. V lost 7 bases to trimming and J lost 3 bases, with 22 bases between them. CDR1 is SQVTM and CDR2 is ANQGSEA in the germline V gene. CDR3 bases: TGCAGCGGCGATGGGGGGAGGCTAGCGATCTACAATGAGCAGTTCTTC. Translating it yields CSGDGGRLAIYNEQFF.

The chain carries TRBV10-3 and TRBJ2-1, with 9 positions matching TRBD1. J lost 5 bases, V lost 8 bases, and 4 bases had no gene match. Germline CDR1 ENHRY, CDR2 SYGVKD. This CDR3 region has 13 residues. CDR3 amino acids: CAIGGQGDNEQFF. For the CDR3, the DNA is TGTGCCATCGGGGGACAGGGCGACAATGAGCAGTTCTTC.

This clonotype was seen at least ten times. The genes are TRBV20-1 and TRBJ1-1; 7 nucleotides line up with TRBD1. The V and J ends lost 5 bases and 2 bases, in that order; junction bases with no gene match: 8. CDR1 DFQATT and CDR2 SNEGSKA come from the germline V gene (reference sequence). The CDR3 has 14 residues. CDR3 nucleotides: TGCAGTGCTGTACCGGGACAGCTTAACACTGAAGCTTTCTTT. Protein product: CSAVPGQLNTEAFF.

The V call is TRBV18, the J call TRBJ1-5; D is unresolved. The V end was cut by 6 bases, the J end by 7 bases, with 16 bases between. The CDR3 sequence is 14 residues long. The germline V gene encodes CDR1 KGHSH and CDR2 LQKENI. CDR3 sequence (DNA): TGTGCCAGCTCGAGAGAAGTTGGGCGGCAGCCCCAGCATTTT. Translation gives CASSREVGRQPQHF. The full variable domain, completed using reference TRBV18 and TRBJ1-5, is NAGVMQNPRHLVRRRGQEARLRCSPMKGHSHVYWYRQLPEEGLKFMVYLQKENIIDESGMPKERFSAEFPKEGPSILRIQQVVRGDSAAYFCASSREVGRQPQHFGDGTRLSIL.

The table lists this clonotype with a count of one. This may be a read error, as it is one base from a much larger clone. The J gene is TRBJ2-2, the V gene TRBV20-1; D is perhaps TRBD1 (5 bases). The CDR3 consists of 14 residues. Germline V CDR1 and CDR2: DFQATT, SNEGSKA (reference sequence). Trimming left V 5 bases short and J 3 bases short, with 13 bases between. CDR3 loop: CSAGKGLDTGELFF. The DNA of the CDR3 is TGCAGTGCTGGAAAGGGGTTGGACACCGGGGAGCTGTTTTTT.

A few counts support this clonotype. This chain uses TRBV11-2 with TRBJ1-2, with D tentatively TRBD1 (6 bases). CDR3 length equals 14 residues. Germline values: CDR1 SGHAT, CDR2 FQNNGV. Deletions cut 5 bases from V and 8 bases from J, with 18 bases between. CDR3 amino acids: CASSADRSGGGYTF. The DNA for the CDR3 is TGTGCCAGCAGCGCAGACAGGTCTGGAGGGGGCTACACCTTC.

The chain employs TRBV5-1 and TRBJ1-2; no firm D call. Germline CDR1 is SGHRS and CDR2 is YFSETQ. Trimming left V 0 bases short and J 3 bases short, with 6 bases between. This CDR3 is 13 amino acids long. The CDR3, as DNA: TGCGCCAGCAGCTTGGATGGATACTATGGCTACACCTTC. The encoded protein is CASSLDGYYGYTF.